This TCR beta chain emerged from a study of blood T cells in healthy people across ages. The CDR3 sequence is 14 residues long. V shed 6 bases and J 4 bases; nucleotides not matched to a gene: 5. Per germline, CDR1 DFQATT and CDR2 SNEGSKA (reference sequence). Points from the study as a whole: A strong correlation between TCR beta diversity and naive T cell percentage was seen. TCR beta diversity, measured per million T cells, fell in a roughly linear way with age.

On this clonotype itself: Its antigen remains unknown.

A J-beta primer mix and a sample-barcoded 5' primer were used in a second PCR of roughly 6 to 11 cycles. TCRdb itself ran the 5' RACE reads through MiXCR, one entry per CDR3 protein. This sample yields approximately 1.5 million distinct CDR3 sequences, of which approximately 43% are seen a single time; around 4% belongs to the top ten. The genes are TRBV20-1 and TRBJ2-3; 12 nucleotides match TRBD1. The TCR was taken from a woman under 30 in good health. The specimen sequenced was blood. This CDR3 is CSAGDRGRADTQYF. The CDR3 DNA reads TGCAGTGCCGGGGACAGGGGGCGAGCAGATACGCAGTATTTT.